One and the same sample provided the 21 T cell receptor beta chains below, sequenced in a study of T cell changes during pregnancy in multiple sclerosis. Sequencing used immunoSEQ multiplex PCR; TCRdb keeps in-frame clones, though not all of them. The data show around 35,000 clones, 75% to 95% seen once. The input for sequencing was CD8+ T cells from peripheral blood mononuclear cells, taken in the first trimester of pregnancy. These receptors were collected from a female donor with multiple sclerosis, enrolled in a pregnancy study.

The rearrangement joins TRBV7-9 to TRBJ1-2; 12 nucleotides align to TRBD1. This CDR3 has 14 residues. CDR1 and CDR2 from the germline V gene are SEHNR and FQNEAQ (reference sequence). The ends lost 3 bases at V and 8 bases at J; junction bases unmatched: 4. Here the CDR3 reads CASSLGQGALGYTF. CDR3 nucleotide sequence: TGTGCCAGCAGCTTGGGACAGGGGGCTTTAGGCTACACCTTC.

This clone was picked up one time. The CDR3 here is CASSFFQREGTGELFF. Written as DNA, the CDR3 is TGTGCCAGCAGCTTTTTCCAGCGGGAGGGCACCGGGGAGCTGTTTTTT. The chain carries TRBV7-9 and TRBJ2-2; 10 positions match TRBD2. The germline V gene has CDR1 SEHNR and CDR2 FQNEAQ (reference sequence). The CDR3 covers 16 residues. With V trimmed by 3 bases and J by 4 bases, 5 bases remained unmatched.

The chain couples TRBV13 to TRBJ1-4; 10 bases fit TRBD1. The CDR3 length is 14 residues. The ends lost 3 bases at V and 10 bases at J; junction bases unmatched: 5. Germline CDR1 reads PRHDT; CDR2 reads FYEKMQ (reference sequence). The DNA for the CDR3 is TGTGCCAGCAGCTTCGACAGGGGGCGAGGAAAACTGTTTTTT. Encoded protein: CASSFDRGRGKLFF.

This sequence joins TRBV19 and TRBJ1-1; the D gene is possibly TRBD1 (6 bases). Trimming left V 1 base short and J 5 bases short, with 8 bases between. This CDR3 region has 13 residues. Germline assignment: CDR1 LNHDA and CDR2 SQIVND (reference sequence). The CDR3 region has the DNA TGTGCCAGTAGTATAGTAGGGGGAACTGAAGCTTTCTTT. Translation: CASSIVGGTEAFF. Filled out from reference TRBV19 and TRBJ1-1, the complete variable domain reads DGGITQSPKYLFRKEGQNVTLSCEQNLNHDAMYWYRQDPGQGLRLIYYSQIVNDFQKGDIAEGYSVSREKKESFPLTVTSAQKNPTAFYLCASSIVGGTEAFFGQGTRLTVV.

The chain's CDR3 is CASGQGASNTEAFF. The CDR3 nucleotides are TGTGCCAGCGGACAGGGGGCTTCGAACACTGAAGCTTTCTTT. The chain combines TRBV2 with TRBJ1-1; TRBD1 agrees at 11 bases. V shed 8 bases and J 1 base; nucleotides not matched to a gene: 3. CDR3 length: 14 amino acids. Germline CDR1 is SNHLY and CDR2 is FYNNEI.

The chain recombines TRBV29-1 with TRBJ2-1, with D perhaps matching TRBD2 (5 bases). CDR1 and CDR2 (germline): SQVTM, ANQGSEA. The ends were cut back, 2 bases at V and 5 bases at J, with 10 bases in the middle. This CDR3 has 13 amino acids. The CDR3 here is CSVERSGNNEQFF. Written as DNA, the CDR3 is TGCAGCGTTGAAAGGTCGGGGAACAATGAGCAGTTCTTC.

The chain combines TRBV19 with TRBJ2-7; TRBD1 agrees at 12 bases. Germline V gene data show CDR1 as LNHDA and CDR2 as SQIVND (reference sequence). V gave up 5 bases and J gave up 6 bases; unmatched junction bases: 8. The CDR3 is 15 amino acids. The CDR3 sequence: CASSPPGQGALEQYF. Here the CDR3 DNA reads TGTGCCAGTAGTCCTCCGGGACAGGGGGCACTCGAGCAGTACTTC.

This clone was recorded only once. The chain links TRBV29-1 to TRBJ2-2; D possibly corresponds to TRBD2 (5 bases). Looked up from germline, CDR1 is SQVTM and CDR2 is ANQGSEA. V was cut by 6 bases and J by 6 bases, with 8 bases left in between. The CDR3 runs 11 residues. DNA for the CDR3: TGCAGCGTGCAAGCGGCCGGGGAGCTGTTTTTT. Translating gives CSVQAAGELFF.

This chain joins TRBV6-5 and TRBJ2-7; 11 nucleotides line up with TRBD2. The CDR3 covers 16 residues. J gave up 4 bases and V 4 bases, and 9 bases lay outside the gene matches. Germline CDR1 and CDR2: MNHEY and SVGAGI. CDR3 sequence reads: CASSSGTSGSVYEQYF. CDR3 nucleotide sequence: TGTGCCAGCAGTTCCGGGACTAGCGGTTCCGTATACGAGCAGTACTTC.

V is TRBV5-4 and J is TRBJ2-1; a possible D gene is TRBD2 (7 bases). The CDR3 length is 13 residues. Germline values: CDR1 SGHNT, CDR2 YYREEE (reference sequence). CDR3: CAGGESSYNEQFF. Here the CDR3 DNA reads TGTGCAGGGGGGGAGAGCTCCTACAATGAGCAGTTCTTC.

This chain links TRBV7-8 with TRBJ1-5; 7 positions agree with TRBD1. The length of the CDR3 is 15 residues. CDR1 and CDR2 (germline): SGHVS, FQNEAQ. V trimming: 5 bases; J trimming: 0 bases; junction bases outside the gene matches: 4. The chain's CDR3 is CASSRDSYSNQPQHF. The DNA for the CDR3 is TGTGCCAGCAGCCGGGACAGTTATAGCAATCAGCCCCAGCATTTT.

By sample fraction, this clone is medium-sized. The chain is built from TRBV27 and TRBJ2-7; tentative D call: TRBD1 (7 bases). The CDR3 runs to 13 residues. The V gene's germline CDR1 is MNHEY and CDR2 SMNVEV (reference sequence). V lost 8 bases, J lost 7 bases, and 18 bases lay in between. This CDR3 is CASQLEGAEEQYF. The CDR3 region has the DNA TGTGCCAGCCAACTGGAGGGGGCTGAGGAGCAGTACTTC.

The chain links TRBV19 to TRBJ2-7, with D perhaps TRBD2 (5 bases). Between the trimmed V and J ends, which lost 1 base and 4 bases, there was a span of 8 bases. Looked up from germline, CDR1 is LNHDA and CDR2 is SQIVND (reference sequence). This CDR3 has 13 residues. The CDR3 DNA reads as TGTGCCAGTAGTATAGCACTAGGTTACGAGCAGTACTTC. Encoded protein: CASSIALGYEQYF.

This chain connects TRBV9 to TRBJ2-6; no clear D gene. The length of the CDR3 is 13 residues. Germline V gene data show CDR1 as SGDLS and CDR2 as YYNGEE. Trimming shortened V by 0 bases and J by 5 bases, and 3 bases separated the two germline ends. Written as DNA, the CDR3 is TGTGCCAGCAGCGTAGCTTGGGCCAACGTCCTGACTTTC. Amino acid sequence: CASSVAWANVLTF.

This clone was recorded once. The chain links TRBV2 to TRBJ1-1; D not resolved. This CDR3 has 11 residues. From germline, CDR1 is SNHLY and CDR2 FYNNEI. V was shortened by 6 bases and J by 5 bases, with 7 bases between the two germline ends. This CDR3 is CASRTRTEAFF. CDR3 DNA sequence: TGTGCCAGCAGGACACGAACTGAAGCTTTCTTT.

The CDR3 protein is CASSPTSGGRDEQFF. CDR3 bases: TGTGCCAGCAGTCCAACTAGCGGGGGGCGGGATGAGCAGTTCTTC. The rearrangement links TRBV6-4 to TRBJ2-1; 12 nucleotides line up with TRBD2. Germline CDR1 is MRHNA and CDR2 is SNTAGT. The CDR3 extends over 15 amino acids. With 5 bases clipped from V and 8 bases from J, the junction kept 7 bases outside the gene matches.

This rearrangement joins TRBV9 to TRBJ1-2; no firm D call. CDR3 size: 12 residues. Trimming removed 6 bases at V and 0 bases at J, with 6 bases between. Germline V gene lookup returns CDR1 SGDLS and CDR2 YYNGEE. For the CDR3, the DNA is TGTGCCAGCACCGCTACTAACTATGGCTACACCTTC. Its protein product is CASTATNYGYTF.

CDR3 nucleotide sequence: TGTGCCAGCAGCGTTAGGGGTTTGGGCGACGAGCAGTACTTC. This encodes CASSVRGLGDEQYF. This chain connects TRBV5-4 to TRBJ2-7; D may be TRBD1 (5 bases). Germline V CDR1 and CDR2: SGHNT, YYREEE (reference sequence). The CDR3 contains 14 residues. V was cut by 4 bases and J by 5 bases, with 16 bases left in between.

This rearrangement joins TRBV28 to TRBJ2-3; 9 bases align to TRBD1. CDR1 MDHEN and CDR2 SYDVKM come from the germline V gene. V gave up 7 bases and J gave up 4 bases; unmatched junction bases: 9. CDR3 length: 15 residues. The CDR3 here is CASTLGQGKADTQYF. The CDR3 coding sequence is TGTGCCAGCACCCTGGGACAGGGCAAGGCAGATACGCAGTATTTT.

This chain joins TRBV5-1 and TRBJ2-5; no clear D gene. CDR3 size: 14 residues. Trimming took off 0 bases at V and 4 bases at J, with 10 bases between the two ends. CDR1 and CDR2 (germline): SGHRS, YFSETQ. Written as DNA, the CDR3 is TGCGCCAGCAGCTTGGCTGCTCAGATAGAGACCCAGTACTTC. Encoded protein: CASSLAAQIETQYF.

The chain couples TRBV28 to TRBJ2-4; D ambiguous. The V end lost 3 bases, the J end lost 0 bases, and 18 bases lay between the germline ends. CDR1 MDHEN and CDR2 SYDVKM come from the germline V gene. The CDR3 sequence is 18 residues long. CDR3 DNA: TGTGCCAGCAGTTTCCGCTATACAGCCATACTAGCCAAAAACATTCAGTACTTC. Amino acid sequence: CASSFRYTAILAKNIQYF.